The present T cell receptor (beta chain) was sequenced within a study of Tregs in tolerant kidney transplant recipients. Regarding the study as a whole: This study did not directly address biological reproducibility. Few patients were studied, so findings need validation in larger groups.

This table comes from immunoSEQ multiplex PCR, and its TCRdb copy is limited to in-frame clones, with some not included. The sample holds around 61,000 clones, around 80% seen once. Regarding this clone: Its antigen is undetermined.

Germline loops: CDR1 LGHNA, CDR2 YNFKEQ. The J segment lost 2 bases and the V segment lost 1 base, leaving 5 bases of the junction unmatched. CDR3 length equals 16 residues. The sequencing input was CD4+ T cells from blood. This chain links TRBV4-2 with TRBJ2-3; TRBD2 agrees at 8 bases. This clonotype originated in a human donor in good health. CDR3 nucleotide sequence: TGTGCCAGCAGCCAAGCCGGGACTAGGACCACAGATACGCAGTATTTT. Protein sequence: CASSQAGTRTTDTQYF.